The source of this T cell receptor beta chain is a study of T-cell reconstitution after alpha-beta-depleted transplantation in children. CDR3 size: 14 residues. The germline V gene encodes CDR1 ENHRY and CDR2 SYGVKD. The ends were cut back, 8 bases at V and 2 bases at J, with 12 bases in the middle. Preparation of the TCRbeta library used unique molecular identifiers. Each CDR3 protein gets one entry after TCRdb re-called the PCR reads with MiXCR. The sample yields hundreds of thousands of distinct CDR3 sequences, about an eighth seen once. The sequence was collected from a male patient younger than 18 who had a stem cell transplant for acute myeloid leukemia, so the T cells may come from the graft donor. This chain uses TRBV10-3 with TRBJ2-2; no reliable D call. Sequencing was performed on PBMCs, mostly from graft donor cells, taken 360 days after TCRalphabeta/CD19-depleted stem cell transplant. Here the CDR3 reads CAIRTVFNTGELFF. In nucleotides, the CDR3 is TGTGCCATCCGTACAGTTTTTAACACCGGGGAGCTGTTTTTT.